The 7 T cell receptor beta chains listed next were all sequenced from one sample in a study of cytomegalovirus exposure and HLA in healthy donors. In the PCR, 60 Vbeta and 13 Jbeta primers were used. Generated by immunoSEQ multiplex PCR, the TCRdb table keeps only in-frame clones and is missing some. The sample has around 120,000 clones, approximately 85% seen once. The source material was PBMCs. The source is a boy younger than 18 in good health and CMV-seronegative.

The table lists this clone with a few counts. The V gene is TRBV5-8, the J gene TRBJ1-1; unclear D gene. This CDR3 comprises 10 residues. Per germline, CDR1 SGHTS and CDR2 YDEGEE. Between the trimmed V and J ends, which lost 1 base and 10 bases, there was a span of 5 bases. CDR3 bases: TGTGCCAGCAGCTTGCTCTCAGCTTTCTTT. The encoded protein is CASSLLSAFF.

The chain uses TRBV7-2 and TRBJ2-7; 8 bases map to TRBD2. The germline gives CDR1 SGHTA, CDR2 FQGNSA. V lost 2 bases and J lost 3; bases outside the gene matches: 9. The CDR3 consists of 16 residues. This CDR3 reads CASSLTKALAVYEQYF. CDR3 in DNA: TGTGCCAGCAGCTTAACTAAGGCACTAGCGGTCTACGAGCAGTACTTC.

This clone was seen a few times. The chain recombines TRBV7-6 with TRBJ2-7; 9 bases are shared with TRBD1. Unmatched junction bases numbered 2, after V lost 5 bases and J lost 3 bases. CDR3 length: 13 residues. Germline V gene data show CDR1 as SGHVS and CDR2 as FNYEAQ. Here the CDR3 reads CASSPGQGYEQYF. The CDR3 DNA is TGTGCCAGCAGCCCGGGACAGGGCTACGAGCAGTACTTC.

The V gene is TRBV5-1, the J gene TRBJ2-2; TRBD1 might be the D (6 bases). The CDR3 totals 15 residues. Trimming left V 5 bases short and J 5 bases short, with 16 bases between. Germline V gene data show CDR1 as SGHRS and CDR2 as YFSETQ. The CDR3 region has the DNA TGCGCCAGCAGTCTTACGACAGGAGTAACCGGGGAGCTGTTTTTT. Translating it yields CASSLTTGVTGELFF.

J is TRBJ2-5 and V is TRBV6-4, with D possibly being TRBD1 (6 bases). The J call is in doubt because the DNA end fits TRBJ2-7 better. The CDR3 covers 13 residues. Germline CDR1 MRHNA, CDR2 SNTAGT. CDR3 sequence (DNA): TGTGCCAGCAGTGAACAGGGTCGCGGCGAGCAGTACTTC. Protein product: CASSEQGRGEQYF.

This chain connects TRBV10-1 to TRBJ1-5; TRBD1 aligns across 9 bases. This CDR3 has 15 residues. The trim removed 4 bases at V and 7 bases at J, leaving 8 bases unmatched. Germline CDR1 reads WNHNN; CDR2 reads SYGVQD (reference sequence). The CDR3 loop reads CASSGDTGGEQPQHF. The CDR3 region has the DNA TGCGCCAGCAGTGGTGACACAGGGGGCGAACAGCCCCAGCATTTT.

V usage is TRBV27 and J usage is TRBJ2-6; 8 bases agree with TRBD1. This CDR3 has 19 amino acids. Germline CDR1 MNHEY, CDR2 SMNVEV (reference sequence). V was pared by 6 bases and J by 0 bases, with 13 bases of the junction left unmatched. The CDR3 loop is CASSRWTGKKSSGANVLTF. The CDR3 DNA reads as TGTGCCAGCAGCCGATGGACAGGGAAGAAGAGCTCTGGGGCCAACGTCCTGACTTTC.